The present T cell receptor beta chain was sequenced within a study of vaccination and CD4 T cells after COVID-19. The wider study: Spike peptides, overlapping and drawn from SARS-CoV-2, HCoV-NL63, HCoV-OC43 and HCoV-229E, were used to stimulate cells.

Cultured CD4+ T cell DNA underwent sequencing with the Oncomine TCR Beta short-read assay. TCRdb used MiXCR to reprocess the PCR reads, holding one entry per CDR3 protein. The sample carries about 7,600 distinct CDR3 sequences, about 50% recorded once. Treatment here: roughly 10-day PBMC culture with coronavirus spike peptide pools or control peptides (ViraFEST assay). CD4+ T lymphocytes from the unexposed donor were collected before the COVID-19 pandemic (2011-2018). The CDR3 loop spans 17 amino acids. V lost 1 base and J lost 3; bases outside the gene matches: 9. Germline V lookup: CDR1 MNHNS, CDR2 SASEGT. A word on this clonotype: Its target is not known.

Study-wide points: Convalescent patients had a median approximately 86% of post-vaccine SARS-CoV-2-reactive clones that were detected only after vaccination, not before it.

The gene calls are TRBV6-1 and TRBJ1-5; 7 bases fit TRBD1. This TCR derives from a human donor in good health. The sequenced material came from CD4+ T cells from blood, cultured in vitro. The CDR3 is CASSEVQGIGTNQPQHF. DNA of the CDR3: TGTGCCAGCAGTGAAGTACAGGGGATTGGGACCAATCAGCCCCAGCATTTT.